The 30 T cell receptor beta chains presented below share a single source sample, sequenced in a study of glioma-infiltrating T cells. Amplification of TCR alpha and beta CDR3 regions from RNA used iRepertoire nested multiplex PCR. One entry per CDR3 protein, called by TCRdb with MiXCR from the multiplex PCR reads. The profile shows approximately 88,000 distinct CDR3 sequences, approximately 22% of them singletons. Sequenced input: glioma tissue, nonneoplastic brain tissue, or PBMCs (not recorded which). These receptors were collected from a human donor with low-grade glioma or glioblastoma, undergoing nonglioma brain surgery, or in good health (not recorded which).

This clonotype has ten or more counts. This chain connects TRBV12-3 or TRBV12-4 to TRBJ1-5, with D possibly being TRBD1 (6 bases). CDR3 length equals 15 residues. V was shortened by 1 base and J by 4 bases, with 11 bases between the two germline ends. CDR3 sequence (DNA): TGTGCCAGCAGTTTAGGCTTAGGGGGGAATCAGCCCCAGCATTTT. This translates into CASSLGLGGNQPQHF.

Many counts were recorded for this clonotype. V is TRBV20-1 and J is TRBJ1-1; a possible D gene is TRBD1 (5 bases). V was cut by 1 base and J by 4 bases, with 16 bases left in between. Germline CDR1 and CDR2: DFQATT and SNEGSKA (reference sequence). The CDR3 spans 15 residues. The CDR3 sequence is CSARVPGQRGTEAFF. The CDR3 nucleotides read TGCAGTGCTAGAGTCCCAGGGCAGAGAGGCACTGAAGCTTTCTTT.

The V and J genes are TRBV20-1 and TRBJ2-3; a weak D match, TRBD2 (5 bases). Germline CDR1 DFQATT, CDR2 SNEGSKA (reference sequence). V dropped 5 bases and J dropped 10 bases, with 16 bases sitting between them. The CDR3 spans 12 residues. This CDR3 is CSALRNGNAQYF. CDR3 nucleotides: TGCAGTGCTCTCCGGAACGGGAATGCGCAGTATTTT.

The table lists this clonotype with a count of one. A much larger clone differs from this one at a single base, so this may be a read error. The chain is built from TRBV5-4 and TRBJ2-2, with D perhaps TRBD2 (7 bases). The germline V gene has CDR1 SGHNT and CDR2 YYREEE (reference sequence). The CDR3 extends over 15 amino acids. The CDR3 reads CASNLGGTNTRELFF. CDR3 bases: TGTGCCAGCAACCTAGGGGGGACTAACACCAGGGAGCTGTTTTTT.

This clonotype was detected many times. V and J are TRBV3-1 and TRBJ1-6; 8 bases agree with TRBD1. This CDR3 is built from 15 residues. Germline V gene lookup returns CDR1 LGHDT and CDR2 YNNKEL (reference sequence). The ends lost 1 base at V and 9 bases at J; junction bases unmatched: 5. CDR3 region: CASSQGQGRGSPLHF. The CDR3 coding sequence is TGTGCCAGCAGCCAAGGACAGGGGAGAGGTTCACCCCTCCACTTT.

The chain couples TRBV27 to TRBJ2-3; 7 bases map to TRBD1. The germline V gene has CDR1 MNHEY and CDR2 SMNVEV (reference sequence). This CDR3 is 16 amino acids long. J gave up 8 bases and V 5 bases, and 16 bases lay outside the gene matches. CDR3 nucleotides: TGTGCCAGCAGTCCCCTCTATCGGGACAGAGGGGGTACGCAGTATTTT. It yields the protein CASSPLYRDRGGTQYF.

This clonotype was picked up many times. This chain connects TRBV2 to TRBJ1-5; D remains unclear. V lost 3 bases and J 0 bases, leaving 9 bases between the germline ends. The CDR3 is 15 amino acids. The germline CDR1 and CDR2 sequences are SNHLY and FYNNEI. The CDR3 region is CASSERSHSNQPQHF. The CDR3 nucleotides read TGTGCCAGCAGTGAGAGGTCTCATAGCAATCAGCCCCAGCATTTT.

A word on this clonotype: One end of the junction fails to match germline, which may point to a read error. The chain links TRBV18 to TRBJ2-5, with D unclear. Germline lookup yields CDR1 KGHSH and CDR2 LQKENI. The CDR3 totals 13 residues. This CDR3 is CASSSLVQETQYF. The CDR3 DNA is TGTGCCAGCTCATCACTGGTGCAAGAGACCCAGTACTTT.

This clonotype was recorded at least ten times. The V and J genes are TRBV19 and TRBJ1-5; D may be TRBD1 (6 bases). Germline V CDR1 and CDR2: LNHDA, SQIVND (reference sequence). The CDR3 sequence is 16 residues long. V gave up 4 bases and J gave up 4 bases, with 17 bases separating them. CDR3 region: CASSTVGQPQNQPQHF. The CDR3 DNA is TGTGCCAGTAGTACGGTTGGACAGCCCCAAAATCAGCCCCAGCATTTT.

This clonotype has a handful of counts. Just one base apart from a much larger clone, this may be a read error. The genes are TRBV7-9 and TRBJ2-3, with 11 bases matching TRBD1. The germline CDR1 and CDR2 sequences are SEHNR and FQNEAQ (reference sequence). The CDR3 consists of 16 residues. CDR3 sequence (DNA): TGTTCCAGCAGCTTAAGGACAGGGGGCAGCACAGATACGCAGTATTTT. Residues: CSSSLRTGGSTDTQYF.

This clonotype came up many times. CDR3 in DNA: TGTGCCAGCAGCCTTGGTCCGGGGGAGTCTTTCTTT. Translating gives CASSLGPGESFF. The chain uses TRBV6-1 and TRBJ1-1; TRBD1 might be the D (5 bases). V shed 6 bases and J shed 12 bases, with 17 bases lying between them. The length of the CDR3 is 12 residues. CDR1 and CDR2 from the germline V gene are MNHNS and SASEGT.

This clonotype was seen a few times. V is TRBV2 and J is TRBJ2-3; 10 bases align to TRBD2. This CDR3 region has 14 residues. Germline V gene sequence: CDR1 SNHLY, CDR2 FYNNEI. V lost 5 bases and J lost 10; bases outside the gene matches: 9. The CDR3 DNA is TGTGCCAGCAGTCTTGCTAGCGGGGGATCCGCGCAGTATTTT. This translates into CASSLASGGSAQYF.

The chain combines TRBV2 with TRBJ2-5; TRBD1 is a possible D gene (6 bases). The CDR3 consists of 14 residues. The germline gives CDR1 SNHLY, CDR2 FYNNEI. The germline V and J ends were trimmed by 4 bases and 5 bases, with 14 bases remaining between them. CDR3 DNA: TGTGCCAGCAGTGTTTGGGGGCTTTTGGAGACCCAGTACTTC. Protein: CASSVWGLLETQYF.

This clonotype was recorded many times. This sequence joins TRBV12-3 or TRBV12-4 and TRBJ2-1; D not certain. The CDR3 length is 12 residues. Trimming cost V 0 bases and J 8 bases, with 5 bases left between them. CDR3 region: CASSLAGYEQFF. The CDR3 nucleotides read TGTGCCAGCAGTTTAGCGGGTTATGAGCAGTTCTTC.

A remark on this clonotype: One junction end disagrees with the germline gene, perhaps due to a read error. The chain combines TRBV5-1 with TRBJ1-1, with 9 bases matching TRBD1. Looked up from germline, CDR1 is SGHRS and CDR2 is YFSETQ. The CDR3 consists of 16 residues. The CDR3, as DNA: TGCCCCAGCAGCTTGGGACAGGGAGATAGGAACACTGAAGCTTTCTTT. This codes for CPSSLGQGDRNTEAFF.

The sample holds many counts of this clonotype. The rearrangement joins TRBV2 to TRBJ1-3; no clear D. This CDR3 has 13 residues. The ends were cut back, 9 bases at V and 1 base at J, with 10 bases in the middle. Germline V lookup: CDR1 SNHLY, CDR2 FYNNEI. For the CDR3, the DNA is TGTGCCAGTAAGACGGATTCTGGAAACACCATATATTTT. Translating it yields CASKTDSGNTIYF.

This clonotype was seen a handful of times. The J gene is TRBJ2-7, the V gene TRBV10-1; D is possibly TRBD1 or TRBD2 (6 bases each). The CDR3 extends over 12 amino acids. V lost 8 bases and J 2 bases, leaving 10 bases between the germline ends. Germline V lookup: CDR1 WNHNN, CDR2 SYGVQD (reference sequence). CDR3 coding DNA: TGCGCCAGCCAAGGGGGGACCTACGAGCAGTACTTC. Amino acid sequence: CASQGGTYEQYF.

There are many counts of this clonotype. The chain employs TRBV2 and TRBJ2-3; D might be TRBD2 (6 bases). Trimming stripped 1 base from V and 5 bases from J, with 7 bases between. Germline V gene data show CDR1 as SNHLY and CDR2 as FYNNEI. This CDR3 has 13 residues. The CDR3 DNA reads as TGTGCCAGCAGTGAAGAGGGAGGAGATACGCAGTATTTT. Residues: CASSEEGGDTQYF. The full variable domain, rest sourced from reference TRBV2 and TRBJ2-3, is EPEVTQTPSHQVTQMGQEVILRCVPISNHLYFYWYRQILGQKVEFLVSFYNNEISEKSEIFDDQFSVERPDGSNFTLKIRSTKLEDSAMYFCASSEEGGDTQYFGPGTRLTVL.

CDR3 sequence: CSVQGSHGYTF. In DNA form, the CDR3 reads TGCAGCGTTCAGGGGTCCCATGGCTACACCTTC. The chain uses TRBV29-1 and TRBJ1-2; a weak D match, TRBD1 (6 bases). Germline assignment: CDR1 SQVTM and CDR2 ANQGSEA. V was shortened by 5 bases and J by 6 bases, with 10 bases between the two germline ends. The CDR3 is 11 amino acids. The complete variable domain, with remaining parts taken from reference TRBV29-1 and TRBJ1-2, reads SAVISQKPSRDICQRGTSLTIQCQVDSQVTMMFWYRQQPGQSLTLIATANQGSEATYESGFVIDKFPISRPNLTFSTLTVSNMSPEDSSIYLCSVQGSHGYTFGSGTRLTVV.

This clonotype was counted a few times. The rearrangement links TRBV5-1 to TRBJ1-1, with a possible D match to TRBD1 (5 bases). This CDR3 spans 15 amino acids. Germline lookup yields CDR1 SGHRS and CDR2 YFSETQ. Trimming shortened V by 0 bases and J by 1 base, and 10 bases separated the two germline ends. CDR3 coding DNA: TGCGCCAGCAGCTTGGATGGGGGATCGAACACTGAAGCTTTCTTT. Its protein product is CASSLDGGSNTEAFF.

This clonotype was seen a few times. The chain carries TRBV5-1 and TRBJ1-1, with a possible D match to TRBD1 (5 bases). V lost 4 bases, J lost 4 bases, and 11 bases lay in between. The CDR3 totals 13 residues. Germline CDR1 is SGHRS and CDR2 is YFSETQ. In nucleotides, the CDR3 is TGCGCCAGCAGCCGTCAGGGTAGCACTGAAGCTTTCTTT. It yields the protein CASSRQGSTEAFF.

This clonotype was observed at least ten times. V usage is TRBV3-1 and J usage is TRBJ1-2, with a weak D call TRBD1 (5 bases). From germline, CDR1 is LGHDT and CDR2 YNNKEL (reference sequence). There are 12 residues in the CDR3. V lost 1 base to trimming and J lost 8 bases, with 8 bases between them. As DNA, the CDR3 is TGTGCCAGCAGCCAAGTGAGGGACGGCTACACCTTC. It specifies CASSQVRDGYTF.

This clonotype has at least ten counts. V usage is TRBV3-1 and J usage is TRBJ2-3, with TRBD2 matching 7 bases. With 4 bases clipped from V and 4 bases from J, the junction kept 20 bases outside the gene matches. The CDR3 loop spans 19 amino acids. Germline V gene data show CDR1 as LGHDT and CDR2 as YNNKEL (reference sequence). In DNA form, the CDR3 reads TGTGCCAGCAGCCGACAAGTGGCCCCCGGTCTAGCGGCCCCAGATACGCAGTATTTT. This gives the protein CASSRQVAPGLAAPDTQYF.

Only a few counts were recorded for this clonotype. This chain joins TRBV11-2 and TRBJ1-1; D may be TRBD1 (6 bases). Germline V gene data show CDR1 as SGHAT and CDR2 as FQNNGV. There are 18 residues in the CDR3. V lost 2 bases and J 4 bases, leaving 23 bases between the germline ends. CDR3 nucleotide sequence: TGTGCCAGCAGCTTATGGGGCAGGGGAGGGGTCGGTACCACTGAAGCTTTCTTT. As protein: CASSLWGRGGVGTTEAFF. The full variable domain, its missing parts supplied by reference TRBV11-2 and TRBJ1-1, is EAGVAQSPRYKIIEKRQSVAFWCNPISGHATLYWYQQILGQGPKLLIQFQNNGVVDDSQLPKDRFSAERLKGVDSTLKIQPAKLEDSAVYLCASSLWGRGGVGTTEAFFGQGTRLTVV.

This clonotype was counted at least ten times. V usage is TRBV20-1 and J usage is TRBJ2-7; 13 bases match TRBD2. Germline V gene data show CDR1 as DFQATT and CDR2 as SNEGSKA (reference sequence). V lost 7 bases to trimming and J lost 5 bases; unmatched junction nucleotides: 20. CDR3 length: 18 amino acids. This CDR3 is CSVSGSGQLAGGPHEQYF. In DNA form, the CDR3 reads TGCAGTGTCTCAGGATCGGGGCAACTAGCGGGAGGGCCCCACGAGCAGTACTTC.

Many counts were recorded for this clonotype. The rearrangement joins TRBV3-1 to TRBJ2-7; perhaps TRBD1 as D (6 bases). V dropped 0 bases and J dropped 2 bases, with 14 bases sitting between them. This CDR3 spans 16 amino acids. The germline gives CDR1 LGHDT, CDR2 YNNKEL (reference sequence). The CDR3 sequence: CASSQDDRLRTYEQYF. DNA for the CDR3: TGTGCCAGCAGCCAAGACGACAGGCTGCGAACCTACGAGCAGTACTTC.

This clonotype was seen repeatedly, ten times or more. V usage is TRBV25-1 and J usage is TRBJ2-2; TRBD2 is a possible D gene (7 bases). V lost 6 bases and J 1 base, leaving 9 bases between the germline ends. Germline assignment: CDR1 MGHDK and CDR2 SYGVNS. The CDR3 runs 14 residues. In DNA, the CDR3 is TGTGCCAGCAGAGCGGGACAGAACACCGGGGAGCTGTTTTTT. Its translation is CASRAGQNTGELFF.

This clonotype was seen repeatedly, ten times or more. The chain joins TRBV27 to TRBJ2-5; the match to TRBD1 covers 10 bases. Losses at the gene ends were 3 bases for V and 5 bases for J; bases not matched to a gene: 6. The CDR3 loop spans 15 amino acids. Germline assignment: CDR1 MNHEY and CDR2 SMNVEV (reference sequence). CDR3 DNA sequence: TGTGCCAGCAGTTTCGGGGACAGGGGACGCGAGACCCAGTACTTC. Encoded protein: CASSFGDRGRETQYF.

On this clonotype itself: Its ends do not fully match the called genes, so a read error is possible. The chain carries TRBV15 and TRBJ1-1; D remains ambiguous. CDR1 and CDR2 from the germline V gene are LNHNV and YYDKDF (reference sequence). CDR3 length: 15 amino acids. CDR3 sequence reads: CVTSPPSTGCTEAFF. Written as DNA, the CDR3 is TGTGTCACCAGCCCTCCCTCTACGGGGTGCACTGAAGCTTTCTTT. Based on the CDR3 plus reference TRBV15 and TRBJ1-1, the full variable domain is DAMVIQNPRYQVTQFGKPVTLSCSQTLNHNVMYWYQQKSSQAPKLLFHYYDKDFNNEADTPDNFQSRRPNTSFCFLDIRSPGLGDTAMYLCVTSPPSTGCTEAFFGQGTRLTVV.

In this sample, this clonotype turned up many times. The rearrangement uses TRBV7-9 and TRBJ2-3; tentatively, D is TRBD1 (6 bases). This CDR3 is built from 17 residues. The germline gives CDR1 SEHNR, CDR2 FQNEAQ (reference sequence). Trimming removed 1 base at V and 0 bases at J, with 14 bases between. This chain's CDR3 is CASSLGTGPVSTDTQYF. CDR3 DNA: TGTGCCAGCAGCTTAGGAACAGGGCCCGTCAGCACAGATACGCAGTATTTT.